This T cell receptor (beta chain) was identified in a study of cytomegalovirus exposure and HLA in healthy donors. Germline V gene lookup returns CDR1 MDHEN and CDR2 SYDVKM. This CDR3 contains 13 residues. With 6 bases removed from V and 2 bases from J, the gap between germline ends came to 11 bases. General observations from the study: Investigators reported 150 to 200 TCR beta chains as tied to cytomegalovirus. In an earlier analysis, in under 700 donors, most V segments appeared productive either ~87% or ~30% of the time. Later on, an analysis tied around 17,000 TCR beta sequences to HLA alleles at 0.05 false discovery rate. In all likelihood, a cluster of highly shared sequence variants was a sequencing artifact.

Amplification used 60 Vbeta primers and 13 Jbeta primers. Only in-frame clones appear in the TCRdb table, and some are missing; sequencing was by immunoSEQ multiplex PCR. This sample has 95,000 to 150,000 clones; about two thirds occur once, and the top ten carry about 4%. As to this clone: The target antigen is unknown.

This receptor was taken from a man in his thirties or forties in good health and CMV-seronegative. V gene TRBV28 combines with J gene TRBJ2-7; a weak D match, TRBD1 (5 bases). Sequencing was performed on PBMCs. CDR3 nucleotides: TGTGCCAGCAGCTGGGGCCAAGCCTACGAGCAGTACTTC. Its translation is CASSWGQAYEQYF.